The rows below give T cell receptor beta chains drawn from one sample of a study of T-cell reconstitution after alpha-beta-depleted transplantation in children. TCRdb analysed the PCR reads with MiXCR anew, one entry per CDR3 protein. This table holds 500,000 or so distinct CDR3 sequences, roughly 33% found once. The material sequenced was PBMCs from the stem cell graft donor, taken from the stem cell graft. These receptor sequences come from a human donor who donated a stem cell graft to a child with aplastic anemia. CDR3s leave out the opening cysteine and the closing phenylalanine or tryptophan. Each record gives: CDR3 length, V gene, CDR3 protein.

cdr3_length: 12; v_call: TRBV29-1; cdr3_aa: SVIRLAASYEQY
cdr3_length: 14; v_call: TRBV5-8; cdr3_aa: ASSLASGVRSYGYT
cdr3_length: 13; v_call: TRBV25-1; cdr3_aa: ASSGGKGAFYGYT
cdr3_length: 16; v_call: TRBV3-1; cdr3_aa: ASSPRPSPDRNTGELF
cdr3_length: 12; v_call: TRBV7-1; cdr3_aa: ASSSGLSKNIQY
cdr3_length: 12; v_call: TRBV13; cdr3_aa: ASSSGQGLGGYT
cdr3_length: 11; v_call: TRBV30; cdr3_aa: AWTGIANYGYT
cdr3_length: 17; v_call: TRBV7-8; cdr3_aa: ASSLRSYRVTGGTHGYT
cdr3_length: 11; v_call: TRBV18; cdr3_aa: ASSPRSGYEQY
cdr3_length: 13; v_call: TRBV15; cdr3_aa: ATSRQGRINEKLF
cdr3_length: 18; v_call: TRBV4-3; cdr3_aa: ASSQTGTGGIRPHTGELF
cdr3_length: 13; v_call: TRBV20-1; cdr3_aa: SARERERWTNEQF
cdr3_length: 10; v_call: TRBV19; cdr3_aa: ASSLLQGTQY
cdr3_length: 13; v_call: TRBV20-1; cdr3_aa: SAYDLGQGNEKLF
cdr3_length: 14; v_call: TRBV2; cdr3_aa: ASSPTTWGSNQPQH
cdr3_length: 12; v_call: TRBV20-1; cdr3_aa: SALGTRRDNEQF
cdr3_length: 14; v_call: TRBV5-6; cdr3_aa: ASSFQEMISGNTIY
cdr3_length: 13; v_call: TRBV6-1; cdr3_aa: ASREGLAGTNEQF
cdr3_length: 13; v_call: TRBV9; cdr3_aa: ASSVGQGGVETQY
cdr3_length: 13; v_call: TRBV12-3/TRBV12-4; cdr3_aa: ASSLQGQGSQPQH
cdr3_length: 13; v_call: TRBV12-3/TRBV12-4; cdr3_aa: ASSSRGAAQETQY
cdr3_length: 13; v_call: TRBV24-1; cdr3_aa: ATSDPSSGKETQY
cdr3_length: 12; v_call: TRBV18; cdr3_aa: ASSPSTSPNEQF
cdr3_length: 14; v_call: TRBV10-3; cdr3_aa: AISESGAGGSGELF
cdr3_length: 10; v_call: TRBV12-3/TRBV12-4; cdr3_aa: ASRDSNSPLH
cdr3_length: 12; v_call: TRBV19; cdr3_aa: ASSKGQLNTEAF
cdr3_length: 13; v_call: TRBV7-7; cdr3_aa: ASSFGAGGGETQY
cdr3_length: 11; v_call: TRBV29-1; cdr3_aa: SAGDRDVNMQY
cdr3_length: 11; v_call: TRBV9; cdr3_aa: ASYGEDSRKLF
cdr3_length: 13; v_call: TRBV13; cdr3_aa: ASSLRGEMNTEAF
cdr3_length: 15; v_call: TRBV13; cdr3_aa: ASSLDTGSSYNSPLH
cdr3_length: 12; v_call: TRBV6-1; cdr3_aa: ASRSVGQNYGYT
cdr3_length: 13; v_call: TRBV7-2; cdr3_aa: ASSQPVAGYNEQF
cdr3_length: 10; v_call: TRBV29-1; cdr3_aa: SSIQGNTEAF
cdr3_length: 13; v_call: TRBV12-3/TRBV12-4; cdr3_aa: ASSPVQGRNTEAF